This is a list of T cell receptor beta chains from one sample in a study of radiotherapy plus CTLA-4 blockade in lung cancer. Repertoires were generated with immunoSEQ multiplex PCR, while TCRdb's copy carries only in-frame clones and drops some. The data hold 85,000 to 90,000 clones, with approximately 75% observed a single time. The sample in question was peripheral blood, obtained from a patient treated with radiotherapy plus ipilimumab. Receptor source: a human donor with non-small cell lung cancer that progressed on radiotherapy plus ipilimumab. Each CDR3 is given with its conserved first and last residue. A D gene is named only where the DNA matches it firmly. Part of the rows lack a size; the others show once, few, many or a class for expanded clones.

V: TRBV9
D: .
size: once
length: 15
J: TRBJ2-2
CDR3: CASSALQGSAGELFF
DNA: TGTGCCAGCAGCGCGTTACAGGGTTCTGCCGGGGAGCTGTTTTTT

V: TRBV5-4
D: .
size: few
length: 15
J: TRBJ1-2
CDR3: CASSLAGQVGYGYTF
DNA: TGTGCCAGCAGCTTGGCAGGGCAGGTTGGCTATGGCTACACCTTC

V: TRBV7-9
D: TRBD1
size: .
length: 14
J: TRBJ2-7
CDR3: CASRRQGEKIEQYF
DNA: TGTGCCAGCAGACGACAGGGGGAAAAAATAGAGCAGTACTTC

V: TRBV19
D: .
size: .
length: 13
J: TRBJ2-1
CDR3: CASSPRSYNEQFF
DNA: TGTGCCAGTAGTCCGAGGTCCTACAATGAGCAGTTCTTC

V: TRBV28
D: .
size: few
length: 11
J: TRBJ1-1
CDR3: CASNREKIAFF
DNA: TGTGCCAGCAACAGGGAGAAGATAGCTTTCTTT

V: TRBV5-1
D: .
size: .
length: 16
J: TRBJ2-5
CDR3: CASSSRVGGGAETQYF
DNA: TGCGCCAGCAGCTCCCGTGTTGGTGGTGGGGCAGAGACCCAGTACTTC

V: TRBV5-4
D: .
size: .
length: 15
J: TRBJ2-1
CDR3: CASSLEPMSYNEQFF
DNA: TGTGCCAGCAGCTTGGAACCTATGAGCTACAATGAGCAGTTCTTC

V: TRBV7-3
D: TRBD2
size: .
length: 17
J: TRBJ2-7
CDR3: CASRGRERGACDYEQYF
DNA: TGTGCCAGCAGGGGTAGGGAGCGGGGGGCATGTGACTACGAGCAGTACTTC

V: TRBV27
D: .
size: few
length: 14
J: TRBJ1-5
CDR3: CASSLGGAGQPQHF
DNA: TGTGCCAGCAGTCTTGGGGGGGCAGGGCAGCCCCAGCATTTT

V: TRBV2
D: .
size: .
length: 16
J: TRBJ2-5
CDR3: CASSELWGAEQETQYF
DNA: TGTGCCAGCAGTGAATTGTGGGGGGCAGAGCAAGAGACCCAGTACTTC

V: TRBV15
D: .
size: .
length: 16
J: TRBJ2-1
CDR3: CATSSRGGSSYNEQFF
DNA: TGTGCCACCAGCAGTCGAGGGGGGAGCTCCTACAATGAGCAGTTCTTC

V: TRBV5-1
D: TRBD2
size: .
length: 17
J: TRBJ2-2
CDR3: CASSSGEGGSTTGELFF
DNA: TGCGCCAGCAGCTCGGGTGAGGGCGGGAGCACCACCGGGGAGCTGTTTTTT

V: TRBV9
D: .
size: .
length: 14
J: TRBJ1-1
CDR3: CASSVGGVDTEAFF
DNA: TGTGCCAGCAGCGTAGGGGGGGTGGACACTGAAGCTTTCTTT

V: TRBV11-2
D: .
size: few
length: 13
J: TRBJ2-2
CDR3: CASRGVRTGELFF
DNA: TGTGCCAGCAGAGGGGTCCGAACCGGGGAGCTGTTTTTT

V: TRBV4-1
D: .
size: many
length: 16
J: TRBJ2-5
CDR3: CASSQVRAGAQETQYF
DNA: TGCGCCAGCAGCCAAGTTAGGGCGGGGGCCCAAGAGACCCAGTACTTC

V: TRBV5-1
D: TRBD1
size: .
length: 14
J: TRBJ2-5
CDR3: CASSSGGIQETQYF
DNA: TGCGCCAGCTCATCAGGGGGTATCCAAGAAACCCAGTACTTC

V: TRBV4-3
D: TRBD1
size: .
length: 16
J: TRBJ2-2
CDR3: CASSPGTGGAWGELFF
DNA: TGCGCCAGCAGCCCAGGGACAGGGGGCGCGTGGGGGGAGCTGTTTTTT

V: TRBV7-6
D: TRBD2
size: .
length: 15
J: TRBJ2-7
CDR3: CASSLVGGSTSEQYF
DNA: TGTGCCAGCAGCTTAGTGGGCGGGAGTACAAGCGAGCAGTACTTC

V: TRBV4-3
D: TRBD1
size: once
length: 16
J: TRBJ1-4
CDR3: CASSQTPGTGDEKLFF
DNA: TGCGCCAGCAGCCAAACCCCCGGGACAGGGGACGAAAAACTGTTTTTT